This T cell receptor beta chain was recovered during a study of cytomegalovirus exposure and HLA in healthy donors. The V gene's germline CDR1 is SGHNT and CDR2 YYREEE (reference sequence). The CDR3 is 15 residues long. The V end was cut by 2 bases, the J end by 2 bases, with 8 bases between. The study ran its PCR with 60 Vbeta and 13 Jbeta primers. Profiled with immunoSEQ multiplex PCR; TCRdb holds only in-frame clones, not every one. The table lists about 160,000 clones, less than 80% of them singletons. This TCR was sampled from a man aged 40-49 years in good health and CMV-seronegative. The rearrangement joins TRBV5-4 to TRBJ2-6; possibly TRBD2 for D (5 bases). Input material: PBMCs. The CDR3 loop reads CASSFPGAGANVLTF. In DNA form, the CDR3 reads TGTGCCAGCAGCTTTCCCGGGGCTGGGGCCAACGTCCTGACTTTC.